This T cell receptor beta chain was observed in a study of cytomegalovirus exposure and HLA in healthy donors. PCR primers comprised 60 Vbeta and 13 Jbeta primers. Libraries were prepared by immunoSEQ multiplex PCR; TCRdb keeps only in-frame clonotypes and omits some of them. The data hold 140,000 or so clones, with over 70% observed a single time. This CDR3 region has 15 residues. The germline CDR1 and CDR2 sequences are MDHEN and SYDVKM. Trimming cost V 8 bases and J 3 bases; bases outside gene matches: 11. The chain links TRBV28 to TRBJ2-3; 7 nucleotides match TRBD1. The TCR was taken from a man in his forties or fifties in good health and CMV-seronegative. Sequencing was performed on PBMCs. CDR3 bases: TGTGCCAGCGTGCCCAGGGGGAAAGGAACAGATACGCAGTATTTT. Amino acid sequence: CASVPRGKGTDTQYF. Full variable domain (outside the CDR3, taken from reference TRBV28 and TRBJ2-3): DVKVTQSSRYLVKRTGEKVFLECVQDMDHENMFWYRQDPGLGLRLIYFSYDVKMKEKGDIPEGYSVSREKKERFSLILESASTNQTSMYLCASVPRGKGTDTQYFGPGTRLTVL.